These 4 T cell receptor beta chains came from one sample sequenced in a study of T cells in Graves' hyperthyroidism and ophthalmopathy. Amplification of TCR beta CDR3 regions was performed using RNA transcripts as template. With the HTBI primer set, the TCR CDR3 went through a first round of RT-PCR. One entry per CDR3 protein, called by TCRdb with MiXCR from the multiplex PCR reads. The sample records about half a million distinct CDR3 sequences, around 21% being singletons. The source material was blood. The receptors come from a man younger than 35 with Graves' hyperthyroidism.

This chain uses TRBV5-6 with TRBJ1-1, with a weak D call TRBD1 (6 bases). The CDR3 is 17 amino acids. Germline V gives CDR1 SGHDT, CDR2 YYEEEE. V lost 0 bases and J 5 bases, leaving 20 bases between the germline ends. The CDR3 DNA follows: TGTGCCAGCAGCTTGGCGGGGCTGGAGGGACAAGGAACTGAAGCTTTCTTT. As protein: CASSLAGLEGQGTEAFF.

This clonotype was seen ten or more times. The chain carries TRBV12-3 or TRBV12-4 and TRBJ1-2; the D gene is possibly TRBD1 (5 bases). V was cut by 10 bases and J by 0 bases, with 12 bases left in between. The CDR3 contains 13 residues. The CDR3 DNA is TGTGCCACCAAAGTGGACACTAACTATGGCTACACCTTC. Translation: CATKVDTNYGYTF.

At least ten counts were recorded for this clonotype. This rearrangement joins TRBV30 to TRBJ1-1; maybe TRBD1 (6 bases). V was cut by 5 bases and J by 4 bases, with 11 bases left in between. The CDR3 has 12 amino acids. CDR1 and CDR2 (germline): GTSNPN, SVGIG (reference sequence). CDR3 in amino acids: CAWDTGTTEAFF. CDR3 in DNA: TGTGCCTGGGATACAGGGACCACTGAAGCTTTCTTT.

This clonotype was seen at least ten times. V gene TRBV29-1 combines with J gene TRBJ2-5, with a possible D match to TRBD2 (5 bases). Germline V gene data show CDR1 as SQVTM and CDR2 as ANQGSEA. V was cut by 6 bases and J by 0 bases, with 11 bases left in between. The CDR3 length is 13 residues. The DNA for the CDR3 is TGCAGCGTCGATGGACTCAACCAAGAGACCCAGTACTTC. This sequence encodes CSVDGLNQETQYF.